These 23 T cell receptor beta chains were all obtained from the same sample, sequenced in a study of technical replicates of blood from a handful of donors. Clones were sequenced by immunoSEQ multiplex PCR, and TCRdb holds only the in-frame ones, with some missing. This table has 85,000 to 95,000 clones, less than 96% appearing once. Source material: T cells isolated from PBMCs. Receptor source: a human donor in good health.

The gene calls are TRBV2 and TRBJ2-3, with 10 positions matching TRBD1. V shed 3 bases, J shed 4 bases, and the junction held 4 bases outside the gene matches. Germline V gene data show CDR1 as SNHLY and CDR2 as FYNNEI. This CDR3 contains 15 residues. CDR3 in DNA: TGTGCCAGCAGTGATCTGGGGACAGGGGCAGATACGCAGTATTTT. This sequence encodes CASSDLGTGADTQYF.

V and J are TRBV27 and TRBJ2-7; TRBD1 matches at 8 bases. With V trimmed by 8 bases and J by 3 bases, 9 bases remained unmatched. The V gene's germline CDR1 is MNHEY and CDR2 SMNVEV (reference sequence). The CDR3 is made up of 14 amino acids. The CDR3 spells CASGPGQGYYEQYF. CDR3 sequence (DNA): TGTGCCAGCGGCCCTGGACAGGGTTACTACGAGCAGTACTTC.

The chain joins TRBV10-2 to TRBJ2-1, with TRBD2 identical over 10 bases. The V gene's germline CDR1 is WSHSY and CDR2 SAAADI. V lost 3 bases, J lost 6 bases, and 5 bases stayed unmatched. There are 15 residues in the CDR3. The CDR3 nucleotides read TGCGCCAGCAGTGAACTAGCGGGGACCTTCAATGAGCAGTTCTTC. Amino acid sequence: CASSELAGTFNEQFF.

The V call is TRBV9, the J call TRBJ1-2; D perhaps matches TRBD1 (5 bases). V was shortened by 0 bases and J by 8 bases, with 11 bases between the two germline ends. Per the germline V gene, CDR1 is SGDLS and CDR2 is YYNGEE. This CDR3 spans 13 amino acids. CDR3 nucleotides: TGTGCCAGCAGCGTAGATCGGGGGTCCGGCTACACCTTC. Amino acids: CASSVDRGSGYTF.

The rearrangement links TRBV13 to TRBJ2-5; maybe TRBD2 (6 bases). This CDR3 has 14 amino acids. V shed 5 bases and J shed 3 bases, with 13 bases lying between them. From germline, CDR1 is PRHDT and CDR2 FYEKMQ (reference sequence). CDR3 sequence reads: CASSPWTGEETQYF. The CDR3 DNA reads as TGTGCCAGCAGCCCCTGGACGGGGGAAGAGACCCAGTACTTC.

The J gene is TRBJ2-7, the V gene TRBV10-2; 8 positions agree with TRBD2. This CDR3 comprises 14 residues. Germline V CDR1 and CDR2: WSHSY, SAAADI. V lost 6 bases, J lost 3 bases, and 7 bases stayed unmatched. The CDR3 sequence is CASSVVGLDYEQYF. For the CDR3, the DNA is TGCGCCAGCAGCGTCGTGGGACTAGACTACGAGCAGTACTTC.

The chain combines TRBV28 with TRBJ1-1; unclear D gene. The V end was cut by 7 bases, the J end by 0 bases, with 12 bases between. CDR3 length equals 14 residues. Germline values: CDR1 MDHEN, CDR2 SYDVKM. The CDR3 nucleotides are TGTGCCAGCACGGGCGGAGGGATGAACACTGAAGCTTTCTTT. It encodes CASTGGGMNTEAFF.

The chain combines TRBV28 with TRBJ2-7; 13 nucleotides line up with TRBD2. The CDR3 loop spans 14 amino acids. V was clipped by 10 bases and J by 7 bases; unmatched bases: 10. Looked up from germline, CDR1 is MDHEN and CDR2 is SYDVKM. In DNA form, the CDR3 reads TGTGCCACCGGACTAGCGGGAGTATCGGGAGAGCAGTACTTC. It codes for CATGLAGVSGEQYF.

The chain employs TRBV28 and TRBJ2-7; 9 bases map to TRBD2. Germline V lookup: CDR1 MDHEN, CDR2 SYDVKM. CDR3 length: 15 amino acids. Trimming took 4 bases from V and 0 from J; bases not matched to a gene: 4. Here the CDR3 reads CASSSPSGDSYEQYF. CDR3 sequence (DNA): TGTGCCAGCAGTTCCCCTAGCGGGGACTCCTACGAGCAGTACTTC.

The chain is built from TRBV9 and TRBJ1-5, with D unresolved. Trimming shortened V by 2 bases and J by 3 bases, and 12 bases separated the two germline ends. Germline-derived CDR1 and CDR2 are SGDLS and YYNGEE. The CDR3 loop spans 15 amino acids. CDR3 loop: CASSVGGLNNQPQHF. In DNA, the CDR3 is TGTGCCAGCAGCGTTGGTGGTCTAAACAATCAGCCCCAGCATTTT.

The chain uses TRBV12-5 and TRBJ2-1; weak D call: TRBD2 (6 bases). The germline CDR1 and CDR2 sequences are LGHNT and FRNRAP. The CDR3 is 15 residues long. V was cut by 5 bases and J by 2 bases, with 13 bases left in between. The CDR3 spells CASGPASAPYNEQFF. The CDR3 DNA reads TGTGCTAGTGGTCCAGCTAGCGCCCCCTACAATGAGCAGTTCTTC. The complete variable domain, with remaining parts taken from reference TRBV12-5 and TRBJ2-1, reads DARVTQTPRHKVTEMGQEVTMRCQPILGHNTVFWYRQTMMQGLELLAYFRNRAPLDDSGMPKDRFSAEMPDATLATLKIQPSEPRDSAVYFCASGPASAPYNEQFFGPGTRLTVL.

This chain uses TRBV28 with TRBJ2-7, with 8 bases fitting TRBD1. V shed 2 bases and J 4 bases; nucleotides not matched to a gene: 10. Per the germline V gene, CDR1 is MDHEN and CDR2 is SYDVKM. CDR3 size: 16 residues. CDR3 in DNA: TGTGCCAGCAGTTTAGGGACAGGTATTTCTATTTACGAGCAGTACTTC. Translating gives CASSLGTGISIYEQYF.

The rearrangement uses TRBV28 and TRBJ1-5; tentatively, D is TRBD1 (6 bases). V was cut by 3 bases and J by 0 bases, with 15 bases left in between. Germline V lookup: CDR1 MDHEN, CDR2 SYDVKM. The CDR3 runs to 17 residues. As DNA, the CDR3 is TGTGCCAGCAGTTTCCTCAGGGGTTTACATAGCAATCAGCCCCAGCATTTT. This codes for CASSFLRGLHSNQPQHF. The complete variable domain, with remaining parts taken from reference TRBV28 and TRBJ1-5, reads DVKVTQSSRYLVKRTGEKVFLECVQDMDHENMFWYRQDPGLGLRLIYFSYDVKMKEKGDIPEGYSVSREKKERFSLILESASTNQTSMYLCASSFLRGLHSNQPQHFGDGTRLSIL.

The rearrangement uses TRBV6-5 and TRBJ2-1, with 10 bases matching TRBD2. With 6 bases clipped from V and 2 bases from J, the junction kept 4 bases outside the gene matches. Germline values: CDR1 MNHEY, CDR2 SVGAGI. The CDR3 is made up of 15 amino acids. The CDR3 region is CASRIAGGAYNEQFF. CDR3 nucleotides: TGTGCCAGCAGAATAGCGGGAGGCGCCTACAATGAGCAGTTCTTC.

Regarding this clone: The identical CDR3 is also encoded by other nucleotide sequences in the sample. The chain uses TRBV30 and TRBJ2-7; TRBD1 matches 9 bases. There are 11 residues in the CDR3. The germline V gene has CDR1 GTSNPN and CDR2 SVGIG (reference sequence). The CDR3 DNA follows: TGTGCCTGGAGCGTGGGACAGGGAGTTGGGGTC. Translated: CAWSVGQGVGV.

V is TRBV11-3 and J is TRBJ2-7; tentatively, D is TRBD1 (5 bases). Trimming took 7 bases from V and 0 from J, leaving 16 bases between them. The germline V gene encodes CDR1 SGHNT and CDR2 YENEEA. CDR3 length: 15 residues. The CDR3 DNA follows: TGTGCCAGCACCCTCGTGACAGCGAGCTCCTACGAGCAGTACTTC. Translating gives CASTLVTASSYEQYF.

The V gene is TRBV5-1, the J gene TRBJ1-2; D may be TRBD1 (6 bases). CDR3 size: 16 residues. The germline CDR1 and CDR2 sequences are SGHRS and YFSETQ. V dropped 3 bases and J dropped 1 base, with 16 bases sitting between them. In nucleotides, the CDR3 is TGCGCCAGCAGCTGGGGGACGGACAGATATAACTATGGCTACACCTTC. The encoded protein is CASSWGTDRYNYGYTF.

The chain is built from TRBV25-1 and TRBJ1-4; D remains ambiguous. The germline gives CDR1 MGHDK, CDR2 SYGVNS. The CDR3 is made up of 16 amino acids. The V and J ends lost 4 bases and 4 bases respectively, with 16 bases between them. Written as DNA, the CDR3 is TGTGCCAGCAGTGCCCTCTGGGAGGACCTTAATGAAAAACTGTTTTTT. Translating gives CASSALWEDLNEKLFF.

As to this clone: The CDR3 ends on some other residue instead of the conserved phenylalanine or tryptophan, so this is likely a read error. Because the CDR3's place on the DNA is in doubt, the DNA is left out and the CDR3 is given as listed by TCRdb. The chain recombines TRBV30 with TRBJ1-2. The CDR3 extends over 13 residues, inclusive of both ends. The germline gives CDR1 GTSNPN, CDR2 SVGIG (reference sequence). CDR3 amino acids: CAWSVSGVLWLHG.

Concerning this clone itself: Other DNA sequences in this specimen translate into the identical CDR3. V gene TRBV10-3 combines with J gene TRBJ2-1, with 9 bases lining up with TRBD1. This CDR3 contains 14 residues. The V and J ends lost 10 bases and 5 bases, in that order; junction bases with no gene match: 9. Per germline, CDR1 ENHRY and CDR2 SYGVKD. The CDR3 here is CATGDRESNNEQFF. In DNA, the CDR3 is TGTGCCACGGGGGACAGGGAGTCTAACAATGAGCAGTTCTTC.

The V and J genes are TRBV9 and TRBJ2-5; 11 bases match TRBD2. Germline CDR1 is SGDLS and CDR2 is YYNGEE. V lost 0 bases and J lost 5; bases outside the gene matches: 12. CDR3 size: 18 residues. The chain's CDR3 is CASSVEGSGRASLETQYF. The CDR3 DNA follows: TGTGCCAGCAGCGTAGAGGGTAGCGGGAGGGCCTCTTTGGAGACCCAGTACTTC.

V gene TRBV30 combines with J gene TRBJ1-5, with a possible D match to TRBD1 (5 bases). This CDR3 is built from 13 residues. CDR1 is GTSNPN, CDR2 SVGIG, per germline (reference sequence). The germline V and J ends were trimmed by 5 bases and 0 bases, with 8 bases remaining between them. The CDR3 DNA reads TGTGCCTGGGCGACAGTTAGCAATCAGCCCCAGCATTTT. Its translation: CAWATVSNQPQHF.

This chain uses TRBV18 with TRBJ2-7; 8 bases line up with TRBD1. Germline CDR1 is KGHSH and CDR2 is LQKENI. The V gene end was trimmed by 3 bases and the J gene end by 6 bases; junction bases not matched to a gene: 7. This CDR3 has 14 residues. The CDR3 DNA reads TGTGCCAGCTCACCCGGACAGGGAGTTGGCGAGCAGTACTTC. This encodes CASSPGQGVGEQYF.